The clone carrying this TCR beta chain was observed a handful of times. This specimen comes from a study of molecular identifiers for immune sequencing clone quantification. The CDR3 extends over 14 amino acids. The V end lost 4 bases, the J end lost 4 bases, and 10 bases lay between the germline ends. Germline V gene data show CDR1 as KGHDR and CDR2 as SFDVKD. Each CDR3 protein is one row after TCRdb ran MiXCR on the PCR reads. This table holds under 600,000 distinct CDR3 sequences, about 25% found once. The sequenced sample was naive CD8+ T cells from blood, with Jurkat cell RNA spiked in. The subset was: FACS-sorted CD8+CD4-CCR7+CD45RA+ naive T cells. The receptor was isolated from a human donor in good health. Some libraries in this study had Jurkat cell RNA spiked in. The chain combines TRBV24-1 with TRBJ2-1, with D perhaps given as TRBD1 or TRBD2 (5 bases each). Here the CDR3 DNA reads TGTGCCACCAGTGAGGTGGGGGAGTACAATGAGCAGTTCTTC. Translated: CATSEVGEYNEQFF.